This is a list of T cell receptor beta chains from one sample in a study of beta chain features in type 1 diabetes. TCRdb's copy holds only in-frame clones and misses some; the assay was immunoSEQ multiplex PCR. The data show 900,000 or so clones, 15% to 20% seen once. What was sequenced was naive CD4+ T cells from blood. These receptors all stem from a woman between 18 and 30 years old in good health. The CDR3 runs from the conserved cysteine through the conserved F or W.

TRBV18,TRBJ2-1,CASSPGGRGNEQFF
TRBV2,TRBJ1-2,CASSEEVRSNYGYTF
TRBV7-2,TRBJ1-4,CASRATGGGWEKLFF
TRBV7-2,TRBJ1-5,CASSLGWGNQPQHF
TRBV9,TRBJ2-5,CASSVQDREVETQYF
TRBV27,TRBJ2-6,CASSSKSSGANVLTF
TRBV13,TRBJ2-1,CASSQGTSASNEQFF
TRBV9,TRBJ2-5,CASSVSGRFRETQYF
TRBV4-2,TRBJ2-7,CASSQDVTGNEQYF
TRBV4-3,TRBJ1-3,CASSQDGGAGNTIYF
TRBV18,TRBJ2-7,CASSPGTDRGLEQYF
TRBV5-1,TRBJ2-7,CASSASSGYEQYF
TRBV11-3,TRBJ2-3,CASSRSWDTQYF
TRBV19,TRBJ2-1,CASSVVSGVGHEQFF
TRBV5-1,TRBJ2-1,CASSFSLPGAAEQFF
TRBV7-2,TRBJ2-3,CASSFDRDSVSTQYF
TRBV7-2,TRBJ1-3,CASSLQSSGNTIYF